These 22 T cell receptor beta chains share one sample of origin, sequenced in a study of cytomegalovirus exposure and HLA in healthy donors. The PCR was carried out with 60 Vbeta primers and 13 Jbeta primers. Some clones are missing from TCRdb's copy, which holds only in-frame ones; the method was immunoSEQ multiplex PCR. The sample lists approximately 210,000 clones, around 83% occurring once. Sequenced sample: PBMCs. The origin of the receptors is a woman in her 40s in good health and CMV-seronegative.

The J gene is TRBJ1-2, the V gene TRBV7-9; D unclear. V lost 2 bases, J lost 10 bases, and 14 bases lay in between. The germline gives CDR1 SEHNR, CDR2 FQNEAQ (reference sequence). The CDR3 runs to 13 residues. The CDR3 nucleotides read TGTGCCAGCAGCTTAAGGACTTGTACTTCCTACACCTTC. The encoded protein is CASSLRTCTSYTF.

The chain recombines TRBV6-5 with TRBJ1-1; possibly TRBD1 for D (6 bases). Germline lookup yields CDR1 MNHEY and CDR2 SVGAGI. The V end lost 9 bases, the J end lost 7 bases, and 15 bases lay between the germline ends. The CDR3 spans 12 residues. The DNA for the CDR3 is TGTGCCAGTTATAGGGGGGAGGGTGAAGCTTTCTTT. This codes for CASYRGEGEAFF.

The chain couples TRBV7-2 to TRBJ2-1; 7 nucleotides match TRBD2. CDR1 is SGHTA, CDR2 FQGNSA, per germline. V dropped 1 base and J dropped 6; count of bases not matched to a gene: 6. This CDR3 has 15 residues. The CDR3, as DNA: TGTGCCAGCAGCTTAGGGACGGGAGGCTTCAATGAGCAGTTCTTC. Translated: CASSLGTGGFNEQFF.

The chain couples TRBV5-4 to TRBJ2-3; 11 bases agree with TRBD2. The CDR3 consists of 17 residues. The ends lost 3 bases at V and 5 bases at J; junction bases unmatched: 11. Per germline, CDR1 SGHNT and CDR2 YYREEE (reference sequence). CDR3 region: CASSSLTLAGGRDTQYF. The CDR3, as DNA: TGTGCCAGCAGCTCCCTTACTTTAGCGGGAGGGAGAGATACGCAGTATTTT.

V gene TRBV19 combines with J gene TRBJ2-3; 14 nucleotides line up with TRBD2. Germline V CDR1 and CDR2: LNHDA, SQIVND (reference sequence). The CDR3 length is 20 residues. Trimming took 7 bases from V and 0 from J; bases not matched to a gene: 15. CDR3 sequence (DNA): TGTGCCAGTAAAGCCCTAGCAAAGACTAGCGGGAGGGCCAGCACAGATACGCAGTATTTT. It codes for CASKALAKTSGRASTDTQYF.

This clone appeared a few times. The J gene is TRBJ2-1, the V gene TRBV19; 16 positions match TRBD2. V was pared by 3 bases and J by 14 bases, with 4 bases of the junction left unmatched. From germline, CDR1 is LNHDA and CDR2 SQIVND (reference sequence). The CDR3 consists of 14 residues. The CDR3 reads CASSIGTSGRAKFF. The CDR3 region has the DNA TGTGCCAGTAGTATTGGGACTAGCGGGAGGGCCAAGTTCTTC.

The chain is built from TRBV9 and TRBJ1-1; 7 bases agree with TRBD1. J lost 3 bases, V lost 4 bases, and 9 bases had no gene match. The CDR3 contains 15 residues. Per germline, CDR1 SGDLS and CDR2 YYNGEE. The CDR3 spells CASSPSGRGYTEAFF. Here the CDR3 DNA reads TGTGCCAGCAGCCCAAGCGGCAGGGGGTACACTGAAGCTTTCTTT.

The chain is built from TRBV9 and TRBJ2-5; D remains ambiguous. Per the germline V gene, CDR1 is SGDLS and CDR2 is YYNGEE. This CDR3 region has 12 residues. V was cut by 0 bases and J by 5 bases, with 5 bases left in between. The chain's CDR3 is CASSVAFETQYF. For the CDR3, the DNA is TGTGCCAGCAGCGTAGCTTTCGAGACCCAGTACTTC.

This clone was seen only a few times. DNA of the CDR3: TGCGCCAGCAGCTTGGATTCAGGGTTGGTCACTGAAGCTTTCTTT. It translates to CASSLDSGLVTEAFF. V is TRBV5-1 and J is TRBJ1-1; D possibly corresponds to TRBD1 (5 bases). This CDR3 is built from 15 residues. Germline-derived CDR1 and CDR2 are SGHRS and YFSETQ. Trimming shortened V by 0 bases and J by 4 bases, and 13 bases separated the two germline ends.

The rearrangement joins TRBV30 to TRBJ2-5; 13 bases agree with TRBD2. The CDR3 contains 14 residues. Per the germline V gene, CDR1 is GTSNPN and CDR2 is SVGIG (reference sequence). Trimming cost V 6 bases and J 7 bases; bases outside gene matches: 8. The CDR3 nucleotides are TGTGCCTGTACTAGCGGGAGGGTTACAGGGACCCAGTACTTC. The encoded protein is CACTSGRVTGTQYF.

This clone turned up a few times. For the CDR3, the DNA is TGTGCCAGCAGAACCGGGACAGGGACTATTGGGGCTGAAGCTTTCTTT. Its translation is CASRTGTGTIGAEAFF. The genes are TRBV2 and TRBJ1-1, with 9 bases that match TRBD1. CDR1 is SNHLY and CDR2 is FYNNEI in the germline V gene. The V and J ends lost 6 bases and 6 bases, in that order; junction bases with no gene match: 14. The CDR3 is made up of 16 amino acids.

This sequence joins TRBV7-8 and TRBJ2-2, with D possibly TRBD1 on 6 matching bases. CDR1 and CDR2 (germline): SGHVS, FQNEAQ. Trimming took off 1 base at V and 0 bases at J, with 6 bases between the two ends. CDR3 size: 15 residues. The CDR3 spells CASSLGGPNTGELFF. CDR3 DNA: TGTGCCAGCAGCTTAGGGGGGCCGAACACCGGGGAGCTGTTTTTT.

This clone was detected a few times. V and J are TRBV4-3 and TRBJ2-1; a possible D gene is TRBD2 (5 bases). The CDR3 consists of 16 residues. V was clipped by 0 bases and J by 7 bases, with 16 bases between them. CDR1 and CDR2 from the germline V gene are LGHNA and YSLEER. The CDR3: CASSQDRRLNRNEQFF. CDR3 sequence (DNA): TGCGCCAGCAGCCAAGATCGACGACTAAATCGGAATGAGCAGTTCTTC.

The chain couples TRBV13 to TRBJ2-1; TRBD2 aligns across 14 bases. The CDR3 is 16 residues long. Germline loops: CDR1 PRHDT, CDR2 FYEKMQ (reference sequence). The V and J ends lost 0 bases and 5 bases, in that order; junction bases with no gene match: 0. This chain's CDR3 is CASSLGTSGRDNEQFF. DNA for the CDR3: TGTGCCAGCAGCTTAGGGACTAGCGGGAGGGACAATGAGCAGTTCTTC.

The V gene is TRBV11-3, the J gene TRBJ2-1; D unresolved. CDR1 and CDR2 (germline): SGHNT, YENEEA. The CDR3 contains 13 residues. Deletions cut 3 bases from V and 4 bases from J, with 7 bases between. In DNA form, the CDR3 reads TGTGCCAGCAGCTTCACGGAGTACAATGAGCAGTTCTTC. Translation: CASSFTEYNEQFF.

The V call is TRBV19, the J call TRBJ1-1; no definite D call. Trimming stripped 4 bases from V and 6 bases from J, with 6 bases between. The germline gives CDR1 LNHDA, CDR2 SQIVND (reference sequence). CDR3 size: 11 residues. CDR3: CASSTIAEAFF. Written as DNA, the CDR3 is TGTGCCAGTAGTACTATTGCTGAAGCTTTCTTT.

About this clone: One junction end does not reproduce the germline sequence, and a read error may be involved. The chain employs TRBV7-9 and TRBJ2-5; 13 bases match TRBD2. The CDR3 extends over 18 amino acids. The germline CDR1 and CDR2 sequences are SEHNR and FQNEAQ (reference sequence). Here the CDR3 reads CSSSASPEGLAGRETQYF. CDR3 in DNA: TGTTCCAGCAGCGCTAGTCCCGAGGGACTAGCGGGAAGGGAGACCCAGTACTTC.

This chain uses TRBV6-4 with TRBJ2-1; TRBD2 matches 10 bases. The germline CDR1 and CDR2 sequences are MRHNA and SNTAGT. The CDR3 has 14 residues. Trimming removed 3 bases from V and 7 bases from J; junction bases left unmatched: 3. CDR3 sequence (DNA): TGTGCCAGCAGTGAACTAGCGGGAAGTAATGAGCAGTTCTTC. Translating it yields CASSELAGSNEQFF.

V and J are TRBV5-1 and TRBJ1-1, with 10 bases that match TRBD1. Germline-derived CDR1 and CDR2 are SGHRS and YFSETQ. This CDR3 is built from 14 residues. V trimming: 3 bases; J trimming: 6 bases; junction bases outside the gene matches: 5. The CDR3: CASSWTGGGAEAFF. In DNA form, the CDR3 reads TGCGCCAGCAGCTGGACAGGGGGGGGTGCTGAAGCTTTCTTT.

This clone was seen only a few times. The chain employs TRBV6-1 and TRBJ2-1, with TRBD2 identical over 13 bases. Trimming removed 1 base from V and 6 bases from J; junction bases left unmatched: 0. In germline, CDR1 is MNHNS, CDR2 SASEGT. This CDR3 comprises 15 residues. CDR3 protein: CASSEGTSGSNEQFF. In nucleotides, the CDR3 is TGTGCCAGCAGTGAAGGGACTAGCGGGAGCAATGAGCAGTTCTTC.

This clone occurred a few times. V is TRBV11-2 and J is TRBJ1-5; TRBD1 is a possible D gene (6 bases). Germline V CDR1 and CDR2: SGHAT, FQNNGV. The CDR3 has 15 residues. V shed 0 bases and J shed 6 bases, with 12 bases lying between them. DNA for the CDR3: TGTGCCAGCAGCTTAGATTCAGGGGCAGGTCAGCCCCAGCATTTT. This translates into CASSLDSGAGQPQHF.

V is TRBV6-5 and J is TRBJ2-1, with D perhaps TRBD1 (5 bases). Trimming left V 0 bases short and J 4 bases short, with 13 bases between. CDR1 and CDR2 (germline): MNHEY, SVGAGI. This CDR3 has 16 amino acids. The CDR3 DNA reads TGTGCCAGCAGTTACTCTAGTAGGGGTCCTTACAATGAGCAGTTCTTC. Amino acid sequence: CASSYSSRGPYNEQFF.